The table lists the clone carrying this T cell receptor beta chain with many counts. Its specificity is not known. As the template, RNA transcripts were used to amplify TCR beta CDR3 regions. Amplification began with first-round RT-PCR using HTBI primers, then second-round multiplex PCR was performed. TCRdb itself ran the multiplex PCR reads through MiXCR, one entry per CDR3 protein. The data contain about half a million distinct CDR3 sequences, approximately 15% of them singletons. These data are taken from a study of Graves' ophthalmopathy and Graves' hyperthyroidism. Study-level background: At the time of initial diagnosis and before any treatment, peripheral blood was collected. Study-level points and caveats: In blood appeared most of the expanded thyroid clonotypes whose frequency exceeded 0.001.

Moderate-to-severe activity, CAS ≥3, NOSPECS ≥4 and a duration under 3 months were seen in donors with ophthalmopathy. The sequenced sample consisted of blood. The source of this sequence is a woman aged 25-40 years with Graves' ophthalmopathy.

This CDR3 reads CAWSVLSTYEQYF. As DNA, the CDR3 is TGTGCCTGGAGTGTATTAAGTACCTACGAGCAGTACTTC. V usage is TRBV30 and J usage is TRBJ2-7; no reliable D call. The ends were cut back, 0 bases at V and 2 bases at J, with 8 bases in the middle. This CDR3 comprises 13 residues. Germline V gives CDR1 GTSNPN, CDR2 SVGIG (reference sequence).